The clone carrying this TCR beta chain was counted between two and nine times. This specimen comes from a study of blood T cell repertoires in COVID-19. Study as a whole: Nucleic acid was either cDNA or gDNA, and it came from T cells, B-cell-depleted T cells, or PBMCs.

V was shortened by 6 bases and J by 0 bases, with 12 bases between the two germline ends. Germline CDR1 ENHRY, CDR2 SYGVKD. The CDR3 length is 14 residues. The Seattle patients joined while their infection was active and were tracked longitudinally afterward. In the source study's methods: Quantification of nucleated cells was approximated via reference gene primer amplification. The assay was immunoSEQ multiplex PCR, and TCRdb's table has in-frame clones only and misses some. For V, J and clone size, that table is used; D and trimming come from the DNA. Altogether over 250,000 clones are present, 80% to 95% being singletons, with the ten largest covering 2% to 3%.

Sequenced: peripheral blood. The J gene is TRBJ2-7, the V gene TRBV10-3; D might be TRBD2 (6 bases). The TCR originated in a young adult with COVID-19, enrolled during active disease. In DNA form, the CDR3 reads TGTGCCATCAGCTTAGCGGCTAGCTCCTACGAGCAGTACTTC. Its protein is CAISLAASSYEQYF.